This T cell receptor beta chain is from a study of CD8 T cells in ankylosing spondylitis. This clonotype was found a few times. TCRdb ran MiXCR on the 5' RACE reads and lists one entry per CDR3 protein. Here the sample spans around 150,000 distinct CDR3 sequences, around 6.6% being singletons. The V segment lost 0 bases and the J segment 6 bases; nucleotides outside the gene matches: 5. The CDR3 has 15 amino acids. The V gene's germline CDR1 is DFQATT and CDR2 SNEGSKA (reference sequence). The source is a female donor with ankylosing spondylitis or in good health (not recorded which). The chain is built from TRBV20-1 and TRBJ1-4; TRBD1 agrees at 9 bases. Specimen: blood, either unsorted or a sorted T cell fraction (not recorded which). The DNA for the CDR3 is TGCAGTGCTAGAGATCATACAGGGGGCCATGAAAAACTGTTTTTT. Its protein product is CSARDHTGGHEKLFF.